These 15 T cell receptor beta chains came from one sample sequenced in a study of T cells in Graves' hyperthyroidism and ophthalmopathy. There were TCR beta CDR3 regions amplified from RNA transcripts. The HTBI primer set was used in a first-round RT-PCR of the TCR CDR3. TCRdb reprocessed the multiplex PCR reads via MiXCR and lists one record per CDR3 protein. In the table there are more than 500,000 distinct CDR3 sequences, less than 15% of which are singletons. The specimen was blood. These receptors all stem from a woman aged 35 to 49 with Graves' hyperthyroidism.

This clonotype was observed a few times. The gene calls are TRBV9 and TRBJ2-3; 11 nucleotides match TRBD2. The V gene's germline CDR1 is SGDLS and CDR2 YYNGEE. There are 15 residues in the CDR3. The V and J ends lost 4 bases and 2 bases, in that order; junction bases with no gene match: 3. CDR3 sequence reads: CASSWGLADTDTQYF. DNA for the CDR3: TGTGCCAGCAGCTGGGGACTAGCGGACACAGATACGCAGTATTTT.

There are a few counts of this clonotype. The chain carries TRBV14 and TRBJ2-1; D gene unclear. The CDR3 sequence is 16 residues long. The V end lost 4 bases, the J end lost 5 bases, and 18 bases lay between the germline ends. The germline CDR1 and CDR2 sequences are SGHDN and FVKESK. CDR3 protein: CASSPLDDTFDNEQFF. CDR3 in DNA: TGTGCCAGCAGCCCTTTAGATGATACCTTCGACAATGAGCAGTTCTTC.

This clonotype was recorded at least ten times. The chain links TRBV6-2 or TRBV6-3 to TRBJ1-2, with TRBD1 matching 7 bases. The CDR3 is 15 amino acids. Per germline, CDR1 MNHEY and CDR2 SVGEGT. The trim removed 2 bases at V and 0 bases at J, leaving 3 bases unmatched. The CDR3 DNA is TGTGCCAGCAGTTACGAGGGGGCGTCTAACTATGGCTACACCTTC. This codes for CASSYEGASNYGYTF.

Comment on this clonotype: This could be a read error, since a much larger clone is one nucleotide away. This sequence joins TRBV9 and TRBJ2-7; TRBD2 might be the D (5 bases). V was cut by 0 bases and J by 3 bases, with 13 bases left in between. From germline, CDR1 is SGDLS and CDR2 YYNGEE. The CDR3 runs 15 residues. Here the CDR3 reads CASSVGTGISYEQYF. Here the CDR3 DNA reads TGTGCCAGCAGCGTAGGTACCGGGATTAGCTACGAGCAGTACTTC.

The table lists this clonotype with many counts. The chain employs TRBV3-1 and TRBJ2-1, with TRBD1 identical over 7 bases. The CDR3 is 15 residues long. Germline assignment: CDR1 LGHDT and CDR2 YNNKEL (reference sequence). V dropped 0 bases and J dropped 10; count of bases not matched to a gene: 9. The CDR3 nucleotides are TGTGCCAGCAGCCAAGAGGACAGGCTTAGCTCGGAGCAGTTCTTC. It is translated as CASSQEDRLSSEQFF.

This clonotype was picked up many times. This chain uses TRBV28 with TRBJ1-4, with D possibly matching TRBD1 (6 bases). The CDR3 has 14 amino acids. V shed 6 bases and J shed 10 bases, with 18 bases lying between them. CDR1 and CDR2 from the germline V gene are MDHEN and SYDVKM. This chain's CDR3 is CASRKDTLGGKLFF. In DNA form, the CDR3 reads TGTGCCAGCAGGAAGGATACCTTAGGGGGAAAACTGTTTTTT.

This clonotype was counted at least ten times. V is TRBV27 and J is TRBJ1-2, with TRBD1 identical over 8 bases. With V trimmed by 5 bases and J by 4 bases, 6 bases remained unmatched. The germline V gene has CDR1 MNHEY and CDR2 SMNVEV (reference sequence). The CDR3 totals 14 residues. The CDR3 region is CASSPRQGAYGYTF. The CDR3 DNA reads as TGTGCCAGCAGTCCTCGTCAGGGGGCCTATGGCTACACCTTC.

This clonotype came up many times. The chain is built from TRBV4-2 and TRBJ2-2, with a possible D match to TRBD2 (6 bases). The V end was cut by 6 bases, the J end by 3 bases, with 11 bases between. Germline V CDR1 and CDR2: LGHNA, YNFKEQ. This CDR3 region has 14 residues. CDR3 sequence: CASRWREDTGELFF. For the CDR3, the DNA is TGTGCCAGCAGGTGGAGGGAGGACACCGGGGAGCTGTTTTTT.

This clonotype has more than one count but fewer than ten. The chain combines TRBV5-8 with TRBJ2-3, with TRBD2 identical over 10 bases. The CDR3 extends over 17 amino acids. Germline-derived CDR1 and CDR2 are SGHTS and YDEGEE. J was trimmed by 6 bases and V by 3 bases; bases with no gene match: 13. CDR3 protein: CASSSASTSGNADTQYF. In DNA, the CDR3 is TGTGCCAGCAGCTCTGCCAGCACTAGCGGGAACGCGGATACGCAGTATTTT.

Remarks on this clonotype: One base away lies a much larger clone, so this may be a sequencing read error. V usage is TRBV11-2 and J usage is TRBJ2-5; D gene uncertain. CDR3 length: 15 amino acids. Germline CDR1 and CDR2: SGHAT and FQNNGV. The CDR3 region is CASSLSPGQKEAQYF. The CDR3 DNA reads as TGTGCCAGCAGCTTATCCCCGGGCCAAAAAGAGGCCCAGTACTTC.

V usage is TRBV11-3 and J usage is TRBJ2-1; the D gene is possibly TRBD2 (6 bases). This CDR3 is 14 amino acids long. Looked up from germline, CDR1 is SGHNT and CDR2 is YENEEA. Trimming took 5 bases from V and 6 from J, leaving 14 bases between them. The CDR3 coding sequence is TGTGCCAGCAGCCTGTCGACTAGTGGCAATGAGCAGTTCTTC. Encoded protein: CASSLSTSGNEQFF.

This clonotype appeared a few times. This chain connects TRBV5-1 to TRBJ1-2; 9 nucleotides agree with TRBD1. Trimming removed 4 bases from V and 8 bases from J; junction bases left unmatched: 12. There are 15 residues in the CDR3. The germline V gene has CDR1 SGHRS and CDR2 YFSETQ. As DNA, the CDR3 is TGCGCCAGCAGCACCTCGACAGGGGGGATACAGGGCTACACCTTC. Translating it yields CASSTSTGGIQGYTF.

This clonotype was seen many times. The chain links TRBV29-1 to TRBJ1-5; 8 bases line up with TRBD1. The CDR3 has 15 amino acids. Germline V gene lookup returns CDR1 SQVTM and CDR2 ANQGSEA. J was trimmed by 3 bases and V by 5 bases; bases with no gene match: 9. The CDR3 nucleotides are TGCAGCGTTAGCGCCAGGGGGCATATCAATCAGCCCCAGCATTTT. Translated: CSVSARGHINQPQHF.

As to this clonotype: Just one base apart from a much larger clone, this may be a read error. The V and J genes are TRBV3-1 and TRBJ1-1, with 10 bases that match TRBD1. Germline assignment: CDR1 LGHDT and CDR2 YNNKEL (reference sequence). The CDR3 is made up of 15 amino acids. V gave up 1 base and J gave up 1 base; unmatched junction bases: 0. Here the CDR3 reads CASSQGTGGNTEAFF. DNA for the CDR3: TGTGCCAGCAGCCAAGGGACAGGGGGGAACACTGAAGCTTTCTTT.

The CDR3 DNA is TGTGCCAGCAGGCCCAGGGGAAACATTCAGTACTTC. Translated: CASRPRGNIQYF. The J gene is TRBJ2-4, the V gene TRBV12-3 or TRBV12-4; D is perhaps TRBD1 (6 bases). The V end was cut by 6 bases, the J end by 6 bases, with 9 bases between. CDR3 length: 12 amino acids.